These 20 T cell receptor beta chains were sequenced from one sample in a study of blood T cells in healthy people across ages. A second PCR of 7 to 11 cycles used a sample-barcoded 5' primer and a J-beta primer mix. TCRdb used MiXCR to reprocess the 5' RACE reads, holding one entry per CDR3 protein. The sample gives roughly 1,700,000 distinct CDR3 sequences, 28% of which show up once; 6.5% to 8.5% is in the top ten. Sample: blood. The receptors were gathered from a woman aged 25-40 years in good health.

CDR3 protein: CATSRVGREETQYF. The CDR3 DNA sequence: TGTGCCACCAGCAGAGTGGGCAGAGAAGAGACCCAGTACTTC. The gene calls are TRBV15 and TRBJ2-5, with D unresolved. This CDR3 comprises 14 residues. V was clipped by 1 base and J by 3 bases, with 9 bases between them. CDR1 is LNHNV and CDR2 is YYDKDF in the germline V gene (reference sequence).

As for this clonotype: Being one base from a much bigger clone, this may be a read error. This rearrangement joins TRBV20-1 to TRBJ2-3; D gene uncertain. This CDR3 is 13 amino acids long. The germline gives CDR1 DFQATT, CDR2 SNEGSKA (reference sequence). CDR3 residues: CGAPGFSTDTQYF. In DNA, the CDR3 is TGCGGTGCGCCTGGCTTTAGCACAGATACGCAGTATTTT.

This clonotype was seen a handful of times. The chain recombines TRBV9 with TRBJ2-7; unclear D gene. The CDR3 spans 15 residues. With 4 bases removed from V and 5 bases from J, the gap between germline ends came to 19 bases. The germline gives CDR1 SGDLS, CDR2 YYNGEE. DNA of the CDR3: TGTGCCAGCAGCCCTCGACGGAGCTCTGGCGACGAGCAGTACTTC. Translation gives CASSPRRSSGDEQYF.

The J gene is TRBJ2-1, the V gene TRBV9, with D possibly matching TRBD1 (6 bases). Trimming took 4 bases from V and 3 from J, leaving 11 bases between them. CDR1 is SGDLS, CDR2 YYNGEE, per germline. This CDR3 contains 14 residues. CDR3 sequence (DNA): TGTGCCAGCAGCCCCGACAGGTACTACAATGAGCAGTTCTTC. Translating it yields CASSPDRYYNEQFF.

This clonotype was recorded a few times. The chain recombines TRBV20-1 with TRBJ2-5; tentative D call: TRBD2 (7 bases). Germline-derived CDR1 and CDR2 are DFQATT and SNEGSKA (reference sequence). This CDR3 has 15 residues. The germline V and J ends were trimmed by 6 bases and 7 bases, with 24 bases remaining between them. CDR3 region: CSAPTEGGRSGTQYF. CDR3 nucleotide sequence: TGCAGTGCCCCGACGGAGGGGGGGCGGAGTGGGACCCAGTACTTC.

This clonotype was seen more than once but under ten times. The chain uses TRBV12-3 or TRBV12-4 and TRBJ2-5; the D call may be TRBD1 or TRBD2 (5 bases each). This CDR3 is 14 amino acids long. The germline V and J ends were trimmed by 2 bases and 0 bases, with 7 bases remaining between them. The CDR3 loop reads CASSLRGHQETQYF. The CDR3 DNA reads TGTGCCAGCAGTTTACGGGGCCACCAAGAGACCCAGTACTTC.

A note on this clonotype: This may stem from a read error, because a much larger clone lies one nucleotide away. This chain connects TRBV2 to TRBJ1-2, with 7 bases matching TRBD1. CDR1 is SNHLY, CDR2 FYNNEI, per germline. This CDR3 has 13 residues. The CDR3 nucleotides are TGTGTCAGCGATGGTACAGGGGCGTATGGCTACACCTTC. Its translation: CVSDGTGAYGYTF.

The V and J genes are TRBV13 and TRBJ2-5; 11 nucleotides line up with TRBD1. This CDR3 contains 15 residues. With 3 bases clipped from V and 5 bases from J, the junction kept 5 bases outside the gene matches. Per germline, CDR1 PRHDT and CDR2 FYEKMQ (reference sequence). The chain's CDR3 is CASSLGQGVSETQYF. The CDR3 DNA reads TGTGCCAGCAGCTTGGGACAGGGGGTATCGGAGACCCAGTACTTC.

This clonotype occurred once. A much larger clone differs from this one at a single base, so this may be a read error. This rearrangement joins TRBV28 to TRBJ2-1, with 10 bases fitting TRBD2. Trimming took 6 bases from V and 9 from J; bases not matched to a gene: 11. The CDR3 runs 15 residues. Germline CDR1 MDHEN, CDR2 SYDVKM. The CDR3 nucleotides are TGTGCCAGCAGCCTCGAGAGCGGGGGGGCCTTTGAGCAGTTCTTC. It encodes CASSLESGGAFEQFF.

This clonotype was picked up a small number of times. J is TRBJ2-1 and V is TRBV20-1, with a weak D call TRBD2 (6 bases). Germline V gene sequence: CDR1 DFQATT, CDR2 SNEGSKA (reference sequence). V was shortened by 5 bases and J by 8 bases, with 16 bases between the two germline ends. This CDR3 comprises 13 residues. The DNA of the CDR3 is TGCAGTGCTGTCGGGACTTCGGATGATGAGCAGTTCTTC. It specifies CSAVGTSDDEQFF.

As regards this clonotype: Just one base apart from a much larger clone, this may be a read error. The V gene is TRBV15, the J gene TRBJ2-5; 11 bases match TRBD1. The CDR3 runs 18 residues. Germline V gene lookup returns CDR1 LNHNV and CDR2 YYDKDF (reference sequence). Trimming at V came to 1 base and at J to 5 bases, leaving 12 bases not matched to a gene. As DNA, the CDR3 is TGTGCCACCAGCAGAGGGTTTGGACAGGGGGCGAACGGTGAGACCCAGTACTTC. This codes for CATSRGFGQGANGETQYF.

This clonotype was counted between two and nine times. The gene calls are TRBV3-1 and TRBJ1-5; perhaps TRBD1 as D (5 bases). Germline CDR1 is LGHDT and CDR2 is YNNKEL (reference sequence). The CDR3 totals 13 residues. Trimming shortened V by 4 bases and J by 6 bases, and 10 bases separated the two germline ends. In nucleotides, the CDR3 is TGTGCCAGCAGCCGAGAGAGGGGTCAGCCCCAGCATTTT. Amino acid sequence: CASSRERGQPQHF.

V gene TRBV25-1 combines with J gene TRBJ2-7, with TRBD2 matching over 11 bases. Looked up from germline, CDR1 is MGHDK and CDR2 is SYGVNS. V shed 6 bases and J 5 bases; nucleotides not matched to a gene: 6. The CDR3 spans 14 residues. The chain's CDR3 is CASRGTSGSHEQYF. CDR3 DNA: TGTGCCAGCAGGGGTACTAGCGGGAGCCACGAGCAGTACTTC.

In its sample, this clonotype was seen a few times. The chain recombines TRBV20-1 with TRBJ1-2; 9 bases line up with TRBD1. Trimming removed 5 bases from V and 10 bases from J; junction bases left unmatched: 8. The V gene's germline CDR1 is DFQATT and CDR2 SNEGSKA (reference sequence). The CDR3 is 12 residues long. CDR3 in DNA: TGCAGTGCTCCCGGGACAGGGAATCCCTACACCTTC. This gives the protein CSAPGTGNPYTF.

As for this clonotype: Given a much more abundant clone one base away, this may be a read error. The CDR3 loop reads CASLQGSCEQYF. DNA of the CDR3: TGTGCCAGCCTACAGGGCTCCTGCGAGCAGTACTTC. The rearrangement links TRBV28 to TRBJ2-7; a weak D match, TRBD1 (6 bases). The CDR3 contains 12 residues. Germline values: CDR1 MDHEN, CDR2 SYDVKM.

The chain joins TRBV11-2 to TRBJ2-1; 7 nucleotides line up with TRBD1. V lost 5 bases, J lost 9 bases, and 4 bases stayed unmatched. This CDR3 is 12 amino acids long. Per the germline V gene, CDR1 is SGHAT and CDR2 is FQNNGV. The CDR3 here is CASSENRGEQFF. CDR3 in DNA: TGTGCCAGCAGCGAAAACAGGGGTGAGCAGTTCTTC.

This clonotype was detected a few times. The chain couples TRBV28 to TRBJ1-2, with 8 positions matching TRBD1. CDR1 MDHEN and CDR2 SYDVKM come from the germline V gene. With V trimmed by 8 bases and J by 0 bases, 8 bases remained unmatched. CDR3 length equals 15 residues. Written as DNA, the CDR3 is TGTGCCAGCGGGCAGGGGGCGGTAGCTAACTATGGCTACACCTTC. Translating it yields CASGQGAVANYGYTF.

This clonotype was found a few times. J is TRBJ2-3 and V is TRBV7-2, with 8 bases lining up with TRBD2. The CDR3 length is 14 residues. Germline values: CDR1 SGHTA, CDR2 FQGNSA. Trimming at V came to 4 bases and at J to 8 bases, leaving 8 bases not matched to a gene. In DNA, the CDR3 is TGTGCCAGCAGCTCAGGACTAGCCTCAGTTACGCAGTATTTT. Its protein product is CASSSGLASVTQYF.

The chain recombines TRBV15 with TRBJ2-5; TRBD1 is a possible D gene (6 bases). CDR3 length: 15 amino acids. Per the germline V gene, CDR1 is LNHNV and CDR2 is YYDKDF (reference sequence). V was trimmed by 0 bases and J by 11 bases, leaving 19 bases between them. In DNA form, the CDR3 reads TGTGCCACCAGCAGAGATATTCCCGGGAAGGGGGAGCAGTACTTC. It encodes CATSRDIPGKGEQYF.

V and J are TRBV12-3 or TRBV12-4 and TRBJ2-1; 9 bases are a match to TRBD2. The CDR3 loop spans 14 amino acids. After removal of 4 bases from V and 8 bases from J, the junction contained 6 bases not matched to a gene. As DNA, the CDR3 is TGTGCCAGCAGTTACCTAGCGGGGATGCATGAGCAGTTCTTC. Translation gives CASSYLAGMHEQFF.